The subject of this entry is one T cell receptor beta chain. Its antigen is as yet unknown. The CDR3 length is 15 residues. Germline V lookup: CDR1 MNHEY, CDR2 SVGEGT. The sample comes from a study of monozygotic twins with inflammatory bowel disease. Study outcomes and limitations: A single strong clonotype or signal linked to IBD was not supported.

TCRdb reworked the 5' RACE reads into one entry per CDR3 protein, no DNA. In total, the table holds under 130,000 distinct CDR3 sequences. This TCR was sampled from a human donor with ulcerative colitis or Crohn's disease, or a healthy co-twin of an affected twin (not recorded which). The sequencing input was blood. J is TRBJ2-1 and V is TRBV6-2 or TRBV6-3; TCRdb outputs TRBD1, but without DNA this stays unchecked. The CDR3 loop reads CASSYSSRGYNEQFF.